These 14 T cell receptor beta chains were all obtained from the same sample, sequenced in a study of cytomegalovirus exposure and HLA in healthy donors. Clones were sequenced by immunoSEQ multiplex PCR, and TCRdb holds only the in-frame ones, with some missing. Among roughly 130,000 clones listed, about 90% were seen once. Sequenced: PBMCs. The receptors originated from a man younger than 45 in good health and CMV-seronegative.

The chain is built from TRBV4-1 and TRBJ1-3; D remains ambiguous. Germline V gene data show CDR1 as MGHRA and CDR2 as YSYEKL. V was pared by 3 bases and J by 0 bases, with 12 bases between. This CDR3 has 16 residues. The CDR3 reads CASSHGRLPSGNTIYF. The CDR3, as DNA: TGCGCCAGCAGCCACGGCAGGCTCCCCTCTGGAAACACCATATATTTT.

This chain links TRBV9 with TRBJ2-7, with D possibly matching TRBD1 (6 bases). Germline assignment: CDR1 SGDLS and CDR2 YYNGEE. CDR3 size: 12 residues. V lost 4 bases to trimming and J lost 6 bases, with 11 bases between them. Written as DNA, the CDR3 is TGTGCCAGCAGCTTCCAGGGGATCGAGCAGTACTTC. Protein: CASSFQGIEQYF.

There are a few counts of this clone. The J gene is TRBJ1-2, the V gene TRBV20-1, with D possibly TRBD1 on 6 matching bases. The CDR3 has 11 residues. Germline V lookup: CDR1 DFQATT, CDR2 SNEGSKA (reference sequence). V lost 3 bases and J 6 bases, leaving 8 bases between the germline ends. The CDR3 DNA reads as TGCAGTGCTAGCAGGGGTGATGGCTACACCTTC. Encoded protein: CSASRGDGYTF.

This clone was observed a few times. J is TRBJ1-6 and V is TRBV6-7; 7 bases map to TRBD1. TRBV6-7 is identified as an open reading frame with a role that is uncertain. V dropped 4 bases and J dropped 13; count of bases not matched to a gene: 13. The CDR3 extends over 15 amino acids. The CDR3 DNA reads TGTGCCAGCAGTTCCTTGGGACAGCCGGGCTTTCCCCTCCACTTT. This codes for CASSSLGQPGFPLHF.

A few counts support this clone. The chain employs TRBV9 and TRBJ2-7; D remains unclear. The V gene lost 0 bases and the J gene lost 5 bases, with 12 bases spanning the gap. The CDR3 sequence is 14 residues long. The germline V gene has CDR1 SGDLS and CDR2 YYNGEE. As DNA, the CDR3 is TGTGCCAGCAGCGTAGCTGGAGCGAACCACGAGCAGTACTTC. It encodes CASSVAGANHEQYF.

The chain has TRBV2 and TRBJ2-5; weak D call: TRBD2 (6 bases). The J call may be in error: the DNA end matches TRBJ2-7 better. Germline V gives CDR1 SNHLY, CDR2 FYNNEI. The CDR3 is 18 amino acids. CDR3 loop: CASSRDMPSSGSSYEQYF. CDR3 DNA: TGTGCCAGCAGCAGGGATATGCCCTCCTCCGGGAGCTCCTACGAGCAGTACTTC.

This sequence joins TRBV5-1 and TRBJ2-5; TRBD1 matches at 7 bases. There are 15 residues in the CDR3. V shed 0 bases and J 3 bases; nucleotides not matched to a gene: 5. Germline V gene sequence: CDR1 SGHRS, CDR2 YFSETQ. The CDR3 DNA reads as TGCGCCAGCAGCTTGGTCCCCGGGACAGAAGAGACCCAGTACTTC. Translating it yields CASSLVPGTEETQYF. The full variable domain, its missing parts supplied by reference TRBV5-1 and TRBJ2-5, is KAGVTQTPRYLIKTRGQQVTLSCSPISGHRSVSWYQQTPGQGLQFLFEYFSETQRNKGNFPGRFSGRQFSNSRSEMNVSTLELGDSALYLCASSLVPGTEETQYFGPGTRLLVL.

The chain employs TRBV28 and TRBJ1-6; 7 positions agree with TRBD1. The CDR3 totals 15 residues. J lost 7 bases, V lost 2 bases, and 5 bases had no gene match. Germline loops: CDR1 MDHEN, CDR2 SYDVKM. The CDR3 sequence is CASSLPGTENSPLHF. CDR3 DNA sequence: TGTGCCAGCAGTTTACCCGGGACAGAAAATTCACCCCTCCACTTT.

The J gene is TRBJ2-3, the V gene TRBV5-4, with D tentatively TRBD2 (6 bases). The CDR3 loop spans 16 amino acids. In germline, CDR1 is SGHNT, CDR2 YYREEE (reference sequence). V was shortened by 1 base and J by 5 bases, with 17 bases between the two germline ends. The CDR3 reads CASSLTRGWRRDTQYF. The DNA of the CDR3 is TGTGCCAGCAGCTTGACTCGGGGGTGGAGAAGAGATACGCAGTATTTT. The full variable domain, completed using reference TRBV5-4 and TRBJ2-3, is ETGVTQSPTHLIKTRGQQVTLRCSSQSGHNTVSWYQQALGQGPQFIFQYYREEENGRGNFPPRFSGLQFPNYSSELNVNALELDDSALYLCASSLTRGWRRDTQYFGPGTRLTVL.

The rearrangement uses TRBV29-1 and TRBJ1-5; a possible D gene is TRBD1 (5 bases). CDR3 size: 14 residues. V was clipped by 6 bases and J by 4 bases, with 16 bases between them. The germline gives CDR1 SQVTM, CDR2 ANQGSEA. The CDR3, as DNA: TGCAGCGTCGGACTCGGGGGAAAAAATCAGCCCCAGCATTTT. Protein: CSVGLGGKNQPQHF.

The chain joins TRBV29-1 to TRBJ2-5; a possible D gene is TRBD2 (6 bases). The CDR3 has 13 amino acids. V lost 4 bases, J lost 4 bases, and 13 bases lay in between. The germline V gene has CDR1 SQVTM and CDR2 ANQGSEA. CDR3 nucleotides: TGCAGCGTTGTGGCAGGGACTTCAGAGACCCAGTACTTC. As protein: CSVVAGTSETQYF.

A single count supports this clone. The sample holds other DNA sequences that translate to the same CDR3. The chain joins TRBV6-5 to TRBJ2-7, with D possibly being TRBD2 (7 bases). The CDR3 length is 14 residues. Trimming took off 0 bases at V and 4 bases at J, with 10 bases between the two ends. Germline values: CDR1 MNHEY, CDR2 SVGAGI. Here the CDR3 DNA reads TGTGCCAGCAGTTACTCGAGGGGGGGATACGAGCAGTACTTC. It is translated as CASSYSRGGYEQYF.

This chain uses TRBV10-3 with TRBJ1-2; 7 nucleotides line up with TRBD1. Germline CDR1 and CDR2: ENHRY and SYGVKD. The ends lost 5 bases at V and 6 bases at J; junction bases unmatched: 12. CDR3 length: 15 amino acids. The CDR3, as DNA: TGTGCCATCAGTAGCGCGACAGGGCAGTCGGATGGCTACACCTTC. The encoded protein is CAISSATGQSDGYTF.

This clone was seen only once. The chain joins TRBV5-4 to TRBJ2-4, with TRBD1 identical over 7 bases. The V gene end was trimmed by 0 bases and the J gene end by 3 bases; junction bases not matched to a gene: 3. Germline CDR1 is SGHNT and CDR2 is YYREEE (reference sequence). The CDR3 is 15 amino acids. The DNA of the CDR3 is TGTGCCAGCAGCTTGGGACAGGGAGTCAAAAACATTCAGTACTTC. Amino acids: CASSLGQGVKNIQYF.